This T cell receptor beta chain stems from a study of shared clonotypes between healthy human individuals. The protocol was immunoSEQ multiplex PCR, while the TCRdb copy is restricted to in-frame clones and leaves out a portion. The sample carries 760,000 or so clones, 96% recorded once. Comments on this clone: Its antigen is undetermined.

Study results and limitations: Among donors, sharing of clonotypes was expected to be affected by sequencing depth. Memory subsets had estimated richness that was generally smaller than that of naive subsets. About 4.5% of naive CD4 clonotypes were common to several donors. Despite large depth, rarefaction showed incomplete sorted-subset sequencing.

Naive CD8 cells were CD45RO-negative, positively selected for CCR7, excluding terminally differentiated effector memory CD45RA+ cells. V lost 7 bases to trimming and J lost 11 bases, with 15 bases between them. From germline, CDR1 is LNHDA and CDR2 SQIVND (reference sequence). The CDR3 runs 12 residues. Sequencing was done on a sample of naive CD8+ T cells sorted from blood. The receptor was derived from a man aged 25 to 45 in good health. This chain joins TRBV19 and TRBJ1-5; D gene ambiguous. CDR3 loop: CASTDPSEAQHF. Written as DNA, the CDR3 is TGTGCCAGTACGGACCCCTCGGAGGCCCAGCATTTT.